The 20 T cell receptor beta chains given below trace back to one sample, sequenced in a study of T cell responses to AZD1222 COVID-19 vaccine. Libraries were prepared by immunoSEQ multiplex PCR; TCRdb keeps only in-frame clonotypes and omits some of them. This sample yields 120,000 to 150,000 clones, of which roughly 92% are seen a single time; over 8.5% belongs to the top ten. This material consisted of peripheral blood, taken 28 days after the second AZD1222 dose. These receptors all come from an adult who received the AZD1222 COVID-19 vaccine.

This clone was counted only a few times. The chain employs TRBV6-4 and TRBJ2-3; 13 nucleotides align to TRBD2. The CDR3 covers 16 residues. Germline-derived CDR1 and CDR2 are MRHNA and SNTAGT. Trimming cost V 3 bases and J 3 bases; bases outside gene matches: 3. CDR3 region: CASSELAGGPTDTQYF. CDR3 nucleotide sequence: TGTGCCAGCAGTGAACTAGCGGGAGGGCCAACAGATACGCAGTATTTT.

The chain combines TRBV6-5 with TRBJ1-5; D is uncertain. The CDR3 runs to 13 residues. The V gene lost 8 bases and the J gene lost 6 bases, with 14 bases spanning the gap. The germline CDR1 and CDR2 sequences are MNHEY and SVGAGI. The CDR3 DNA is TGTGCCAGCGCGGCCGGTAGGACTCAGCCCCAGCATTTT. Translated, it gives CASAAGRTQPQHF.

CDR3 loop: CASSLFTDIRDGYTF. The CDR3 coding sequence is TGTGCCAGCAGCCTTTTTACAGACATTCGGGATGGCTACACCTTC. The rearrangement uses TRBV27 and TRBJ1-2; D is undetermined. Germline values: CDR1 MNHEY, CDR2 SMNVEV (reference sequence). The germline V and J ends were trimmed by 6 bases and 6 bases, with 20 bases remaining between them. The CDR3 is 15 amino acids.

V is TRBV7-8 and J is TRBJ1-2; 10 bases fit TRBD1. Germline V gene sequence: CDR1 SGHVS, CDR2 FQNEAQ. This CDR3 is built from 15 residues. The J segment lost 7 bases and the V segment lost 5 bases, leaving 10 bases of the junction unmatched. DNA of the CDR3: TGTGCCAGCAGCCCTTGGGACAGGGGAGGAGGTGGCTACACCTTC. It yields the protein CASSPWDRGGGGYTF.

V is TRBV6-5 and J is TRBJ1-3, with 8 positions matching TRBD1. CDR3 length: 13 residues. Germline CDR1 is MNHEY and CDR2 is SVGAGI. The V segment lost 10 bases and the J segment 0 bases; nucleotides outside the gene matches: 2. DNA for the CDR3: TGTGCCACAACAGGGGGCTCTGGAAACACCATATATTTT. It codes for CATTGGSGNTIYF.

CDR3 sequence reads: CASSPRTGWGEQYF. The CDR3 nucleotides are TGTGCCAGCAGCCCACGGACAGGTTGGGGCGAGCAGTACTTC. V usage is TRBV13 and J usage is TRBJ2-7, with TRBD1 matching over 7 bases. The CDR3 loop spans 14 amino acids. CDR1 and CDR2 from the germline V gene are PRHDT and FYEKMQ (reference sequence). J gave up 6 bases and V 5 bases, and 10 bases lay outside the gene matches.

For this clone: In the same sample, other DNA sequences code for this CDR3. The V and J genes are TRBV9 and TRBJ1-1; weak D call: TRBD1 (6 bases). CDR1 SGDLS and CDR2 YYNGEE come from the germline V gene. This CDR3 has 13 amino acids. V was shortened by 2 bases and J by 2 bases, with 7 bases between the two germline ends. The chain's CDR3 is CASSVRGNTEAFF. The DNA for the CDR3 is TGTGCCAGCAGCGTCAGGGGAAACACTGAAGCTTTCTTT.

V and J are TRBV27 and TRBJ1-1, with D maybe TRBD1 (5 bases). Between the trimmed V and J ends, which lost 4 bases and 1 base, there was a span of 13 bases. Per the germline V gene, CDR1 is MNHEY and CDR2 is SMNVEV (reference sequence). The CDR3 runs to 15 residues. CDR3 region: CASSSGSWGNTEAFF. CDR3 bases: TGTGCCAGCAGTTCAGGGTCGTGGGGGAACACTGAAGCTTTCTTT.

The chain employs TRBV13 and TRBJ2-1, with a weak D call TRBD2 (5 bases). The CDR3 covers 13 residues. The germline V gene has CDR1 PRHDT and CDR2 FYEKMQ (reference sequence). V was trimmed by 5 bases and J by 5 bases, leaving 10 bases between them. The CDR3 protein is CASSTDGNNEQFF. The CDR3 DNA follows: TGTGCCAGCAGCACCGACGGGAACAATGAGCAGTTCTTC.

This chain uses TRBV11-2 with TRBJ1-1, with 7 bases aligning to TRBD1. J gave up 7 bases and V 5 bases, and 10 bases lay outside the gene matches. Germline values: CDR1 SGHAT, CDR2 FQNNGV. This CDR3 contains 14 residues. CDR3 nucleotides: TGTGCCAGCAGCCCAAGATTCCGGGACAGTGAAGCTTTCTTT. It codes for CASSPRFRDSEAFF.

The genes are TRBV10-3 and TRBJ1-2; 7 bases fit TRBD1. Germline V gives CDR1 ENHRY, CDR2 SYGVKD. The CDR3 spans 14 residues. V lost 3 bases, J lost 5 bases, and 6 bases stayed unmatched. CDR3 in amino acids: CAISDMAGGYGYTF. CDR3 DNA: TGTGCCATCAGTGACATGGCAGGGGGGTATGGCTACACCTTC.

This chain uses TRBV30 with TRBJ1-1; no reliable D call. The CDR3 spans 12 residues. Trimming took off 1 base at V and 1 base at J, with 4 bases between the two ends. The germline CDR1 and CDR2 sequences are GTSNPN and SVGIG (reference sequence). In DNA form, the CDR3 reads TGTGCCTGGAGTGCAGAGAACACTGAAGCTTTCTTT. Protein: CAWSAENTEAFF.

The chain employs TRBV5-6 and TRBJ2-2; TRBD2 aligns across 11 bases. The germline CDR1 and CDR2 sequences are SGHDT and YYEEEE. The ends lost 1 base at V and 9 bases at J; junction bases unmatched: 5. CDR3 length equals 15 residues. The CDR3 region is CASSLLAGGPRELFF. As DNA, the CDR3 is TGTGCCAGCAGCTTGCTAGCGGGGGGCCCCCGGGAGCTGTTTTTT.

The chain combines TRBV4-1 with TRBJ1-3; 8 nucleotides match TRBD1. The CDR3 runs to 21 residues. V lost 7 bases to trimming and J lost 1 base; unmatched junction nucleotides: 24. The germline V gene has CDR1 MGHRA and CDR2 YSYEKL. CDR3 residues: CASTRRWSGGVGLKSGNTIYF. CDR3 sequence (DNA): TGCGCCAGCACCAGAAGGTGGTCAGGGGGCGTTGGTTTGAAGTCTGGAAACACCATATATTTT.

The chain couples TRBV19 to TRBJ2-5; possibly TRBD1 for D (5 bases). Germline lookup yields CDR1 LNHDA and CDR2 SQIVND (reference sequence). This CDR3 comprises 13 residues. V lost 7 bases, J lost 5 bases, and 14 bases lay in between. The CDR3 loop is CASNNRISETQYF. The CDR3, as DNA: TGTGCCAGTAACAACAGGATCTCCGAGACCCAGTACTTC.

This chain uses TRBV2 with TRBJ2-7; 11 nucleotides match TRBD2. The CDR3 has 15 residues. J lost 3 bases, V lost 3 bases, and 4 bases had no gene match. CDR1 is SNHLY, CDR2 FYNNEI, per germline. The CDR3 here is CASSEGGTSGYEQYV. DNA of the CDR3: TGTGCCAGCAGTGAGGGTGGGACTAGCGGCTACGAGCAGTACGTC.

This clone was seen only once. The chain's CDR3 is CASSDRPGNTIYF. As DNA, the CDR3 is TGTGCCAGCAGTGACAGGCCTGGAAACACCATATATTTT. The rearrangement uses TRBV6-4 and TRBJ1-3; D unresolved. The V and J ends lost 2 bases and 2 bases respectively, with 4 bases between them. In germline, CDR1 is MRHNA, CDR2 SNTAGT. This CDR3 has 13 residues.

CDR3 amino acids: CASSPRRDRGQPQHF. The CDR3 coding sequence is TGCGCCAGCAGCCCCCGACGGGACAGGGGACAGCCCCAGCATTTT. The rearrangement uses TRBV4-1 and TRBJ1-5; the match to TRBD1 covers 10 bases. CDR1 MGHRA and CDR2 YSYEKL come from the germline V gene. V gave up 4 bases and J gave up 7 bases; unmatched junction bases: 7. CDR3 length: 15 residues.

The rearrangement uses TRBV4-1 and TRBJ1-2; the D is unclear. The CDR3 consists of 14 residues. V was cut by 2 bases and J by 2 bases, with 9 bases left in between. Germline V lookup: CDR1 MGHRA, CDR2 YSYEKL. The DNA for the CDR3 is TGCGCCAGCAGCCAACCTACAGCAAACTATGGCTACACCTTC. Residues: CASSQPTANYGYTF.

This CDR3 reads CASSQGVDGYTF. CDR3 DNA sequence: TGTGCCAGCAGCCAGGGAGTTGACGGCTACACCTTC. The V call is TRBV27, the J call TRBJ1-2; D is perhaps TRBD1 (5 bases). CDR3 size: 12 residues. CDR1 and CDR2 from the germline V gene are MNHEY and SMNVEV (reference sequence). V lost 6 bases to trimming and J lost 8 bases, with 13 bases between them.